This is a list of T cell receptor beta chains from one sample in a study of blood T cell repertoires in COVID-19. Sequencing used immunoSEQ multiplex PCR; TCRdb keeps in-frame clones, though not all of them. Of about 44,000 clones listed, roughly 88% are singletons. The sample was peripheral blood. The receptors were gathered from a woman aged 40 to 50 with acute or convalescent COVID-19. Both conserved end residues are part of each CDR3. Each record gives: CDR3 DNA, CDR3 protein, J gene, V gene, D gene, clone size. D genes are given only for firm matches. Part of the rows lack a size; the others show once, few, many or a class for expanded clones.

CDR3 DNA: TGTGCCAGCAGTGACACGGACAGGGGGACTGAAGCTTTCTTT; CDR3 protein: CASSDTDRGTEAFF; J gene: TRBJ1-1; V gene: TRBV6-4; D gene: TRBD1; clone size: -
CDR3 DNA: TGTGCCAGCTCACAGGAGTTCATGAACACTGAAGCTTTCTTT; CDR3 protein: CASSQEFMNTEAFF; J gene: TRBJ1-1; V gene: TRBV6-4; D gene: -; clone size: -
CDR3 DNA: TGTGCCAGCAGACAGGATCCCACGATTGATGGCTACACCTTC; CDR3 protein: CASRQDPTIDGYTF; J gene: TRBJ1-2; V gene: TRBV6-5; D gene: -; clone size: -
CDR3 DNA: TGCGCCAGCAGCCCAGGACACCACAATGAGCAGTTCTTC; CDR3 protein: CASSPGHHNEQFF; J gene: TRBJ2-1; V gene: TRBV10-1; D gene: -; clone size: few
CDR3 DNA: TGTGCCACCTCCCCACAGAATGAAAAACTGTTTTTT; CDR3 protein: CATSPQNEKLFF; J gene: TRBJ1-4; V gene: TRBV28; D gene: -; clone size: -
CDR3 DNA: TGCAGCCGGAGCTCCTACAATGAGCAGTTCTTC; CDR3 protein: CSRSSYNEQFF; J gene: TRBJ2-1; V gene: TRBV20-1; D gene: -; clone size: -
CDR3 DNA: TGCGCCAGCAGCCCGCGGGTAGCCAAAAACATTCAGTACTTC; CDR3 protein: CASSPRVAKNIQYF; J gene: TRBJ2-4; V gene: TRBV4-3; D gene: -; clone size: -
CDR3 DNA: TGTGCCAGCAGCTGGACAGGGGGGTCTGGAAACACCATATATTTT; CDR3 protein: CASSWTGGSGNTIYF; J gene: TRBJ1-3; V gene: TRBV7-9; D gene: TRBD1; clone size: few
CDR3 DNA: TGTGCCAGCAGGGGCATAGAAAACACCATATATTTT; CDR3 protein: CASRGIENTIYF; J gene: TRBJ1-3; V gene: TRBV27; D gene: -; clone size: -
CDR3 DNA: TGTGCCAGCAGCTTAGGGACTCTCGGGCGGTACTTC; CDR3 protein: CASSLGTLGRYF; J gene: TRBJ2-7; V gene: TRBV7-9; D gene: -; clone size: once
CDR3 DNA: TGTGCCAGCAGCTTATCCGGGACAGGCGGCTACGAGCAGTACTTC; CDR3 protein: CASSLSGTGGYEQYF; J gene: TRBJ2-7; V gene: TRBV9; D gene: TRBD1; clone size: -
CDR3 DNA: TGTGCCAGCAGTTACTTAGTCGGAGTATCCCTGCGGGCCTCTTATAGGGGCTACACCTTC; CDR3 protein: CASSYLVGVSLRASYRGYTF; J gene: TRBJ1-2; V gene: TRBV6-2/TRBV6-3; D gene: -; clone size: -
CDR3 DNA: TGTGCCAGCAGCCAAGAGGACAGGGACACAGATACGCAGTATTTT; CDR3 protein: CASSQEDRDTDTQYF; J gene: TRBJ2-3; V gene: TRBV3-1/TRBV3-2; D gene: TRBD1; clone size: -
CDR3 DNA: TGCGCCAGCGGAACCGGACAGAGAATGAACACTGAAGCTTTCTTT; CDR3 protein: CASGTGQRMNTEAFF; J gene: TRBJ1-1; V gene: TRBV5-1; D gene: -; clone size: once
CDR3 DNA: TGTGCCAGCAGCTTATATGGGCCAGGGAACACTGAAGCTTTCTTT; CDR3 protein: CASSLYGPGNTEAFF; J gene: TRBJ1-1; V gene: TRBV7-2; D gene: -; clone size: once
CDR3 DNA: TGTGCCAGCATGTCCGGGGGGGCGGAAGAGACCCAGTACTTC; CDR3 protein: CASMSGGAEETQYF; J gene: TRBJ2-5; V gene: TRBV6-5; D gene: TRBD2; clone size: -
CDR3 DNA: TGTGCCAGCAGTTTGTCGGGGGGGCTAAACACTGAAGCTTTCTTT; CDR3 protein: CASSLSGGLNTEAFF; J gene: TRBJ1-1; V gene: TRBV27; D gene: -; clone size: -
CDR3 DNA: TGTGCCATCAGTGAGTCGAGCTCCGCAGGGGGATACAATGAGCAGTTCTTC; CDR3 protein: CAISESSSAGGYNEQFF; J gene: TRBJ2-1; V gene: TRBV10-3; D gene: TRBD1; clone size: -
CDR3 DNA: TGTGCCAGCAGTTTATACTCCTACGAGCAGTACTTC; CDR3 protein: CASSLYSYEQYF; J gene: TRBJ2-7; V gene: TRBV12-3/TRBV12-4; D gene: -; clone size: -
CDR3 DNA: TGTGCCAGCAGTGAAAGAATTAGGAAGGAGTTCGCCGAGCAGTACTTC; CDR3 protein: CASSERIRKEFAEQYF; J gene: TRBJ2-7; V gene: TRBV2; D gene: -; clone size: -
CDR3 DNA: TGCGCCAGCAGCGGAAGGACAGTGGAGACCCAGTACTTC; CDR3 protein: CASSGRTVETQYF; J gene: TRBJ2-5; V gene: TRBV5-1; D gene: -; clone size: -
CDR3 DNA: TGTGCCAGCAGTGAAGCGGATAGCGGGGGGCCTTACGATACGCAGTATTTT; CDR3 protein: CASSEADSGGPYDTQYF; J gene: TRBJ2-3; V gene: TRBV2; D gene: TRBD2; clone size: -
CDR3 DNA: TGTGCCAGCTTGACAGGGTGGAAGGATACGCAGTATTTT; CDR3 protein: CASLTGWKDTQYF; J gene: TRBJ2-3; V gene: TRBV3-1/TRBV3-2; D gene: TRBD1; clone size: -
CDR3 DNA: TGTGCCAGCAGCGTAGGAGGCAGGGCCGATTCGAATGAGCAGTTCTTC; CDR3 protein: CASSVGGRADSNEQFF; J gene: TRBJ2-1; V gene: TRBV9; D gene: -; clone size: -
CDR3 DNA: TGTGCCAGCAGCCCAAACATAGGGGGGGCTCCAGATACGCAGTATTTT; CDR3 protein: CASSPNIGGAPDTQYF; J gene: TRBJ2-3; V gene: TRBV7-3; D gene: -; clone size: -
CDR3 DNA: TGCGCCAGCAGCACACAAACCGGGACAGGGCTGAGCGGTTACTTC; CDR3 protein: CASSTQTGTGLSGYF; J gene: TRBJ2-7; V gene: TRBV5-1; D gene: TRBD1; clone size: -
CDR3 DNA: TGTGCCACCAGTGATCCCGGGACAGGGAAGAATGAGCAGTTCTTC; CDR3 protein: CATSDPGTGKNEQFF; J gene: TRBJ2-1; V gene: TRBV24-1; D gene: TRBD1; clone size: -
CDR3 DNA: TGTGCCAGCAGGGGTTGGGGGACAGCGAACACTGAAGCTTTCTTT; CDR3 protein: CASRGWGTANTEAFF; J gene: TRBJ1-1; V gene: TRBV5-4; D gene: TRBD1; clone size: -
CDR3 DNA: TGTGCCACCAGCGTATCCGGAAGGGGGCAAGAGACCCAGTACTTC; CDR3 protein: CATSVSGRGQETQYF; J gene: TRBJ2-5; V gene: TRBV15; D gene: -; clone size: -
CDR3 DNA: TGTGCCAGCAGTTCCCCGGGGGGGGATAATGAAAAACTGTTTTTT; CDR3 protein: CASSSPGGDNEKLFF; J gene: TRBJ1-4; V gene: TRBV28; D gene: -; clone size: -